This T cell receptor beta chain came from a study of cytomegalovirus exposure and HLA in healthy donors. The CDR3 is made up of 13 amino acids. Trimming cost V 3 bases and J 10 bases; bases outside gene matches: 3. Germline assignment: CDR1 SGDLS and CDR2 YYNGEE. In the PCR, 60 Vbeta and 13 Jbeta primers were used. Clones were read by immunoSEQ multiplex PCR, and TCRdb kept only the in-frame ones, dropping some. The sample consists of approximately 280,000 clones, 85% to 90% of them appearing once. The source material was PBMCs. The sequence derives from a woman aged 18-29 years in good health and CMV-seronegative. The chain uses TRBV9 and TRBJ2-1; 11 nucleotides match TRBD1. CDR3 sequence reads: CASSEDRGREQFF. CDR3 DNA sequence: TGTGCCAGCAGCGAGGACAGGGGGCGAGAGCAGTTCTTC.